The entry below describes one T cell receptor beta chain. This record belongs to a study of blood T cell repertoires in COVID-19. The method was immunoSEQ multiplex PCR; TCRdb's version includes in-frame clones alone and lacks a portion of them. There are around 330,000 clones in the sample; about nine tenths occur only once, and 4% to 6% lies in the top ten. Per germline, CDR1 LGHDT and CDR2 YNNKEL (reference sequence). The V end lost 6 bases, the J end lost 5 bases, and 11 bases lay between the germline ends. The CDR3 is made up of 13 amino acids. The receptor was isolated from a man between 60 and 70 years old who had recovered from COVID-19. The chain has TRBV3-1 (or the pseudogene TRBV3-2) and TRBJ1-5; D is uncertain. Material for sequencing was PBMCs or T cells enriched from blood (not recorded which). CDR3 sequence (DNA): TGTGCCAGCAGTATGAGAGGATATCAGCCCCAGCATTTT. As protein: CASSMRGYQPQHF.